Here is one T cell receptor (beta chain) with its context. The source of the sample is a study of shared clonotypes between healthy human individuals. TCRdb keeps only in-frame clones here, not all; method: immunoSEQ multiplex PCR. The sample includes some 1.1 million clones, roughly 80% of them seen just once. The V end lost 6 bases, the J end lost 2 bases, and 17 bases lay between the germline ends. The CDR3 totals 15 residues. Germline CDR1 is SGDLS and CDR2 is YYNGEE. The source is a man between 18 and 35 years old in good health. Some clones in this sample may be carry-over from other donors' samples. Sequenced material: memory CD4+ T cells from PBMCs. Subset described: CD45RA-negative fraction. The rearrangement joins TRBV9 to TRBJ1-2; no clear D gene. The CDR3 sequence: CASTPAGVVNYGYTF. CDR3 nucleotide sequence: TGTGCCAGCACCCCGGCCGGAGTTGTCAACTATGGCTACACCTTC.